This entry lists 32 T cell receptor beta chains sequenced from one sample in a study of CD8+CD57+ T cells in acquired aplastic anemia. It was patients with CD8+CD57+ cell expansion by flow cytometry who were chosen for sequencing. The TCR beta profiling, which covered VDJ combination and CDR3 sequence, was carried out using genomic DNA as the template. TCRdb re-called the reads with MiXCR, one entry per CDR3 protein. Of under 200,000 distinct CDR3 sequences detected, less than 50% appear once; the ten largest clones hold more than 1.5%. The source material was sorted CD4+, CD8+, or CD8+CD57+ T cells (not recorded which) from PBMCs. Receptor source: a human donor with aplastic anemia.

This clonotype was found many times. This chain connects TRBV25-1 to TRBJ1-2, with a tentative D call TRBD1 (5 bases). The V end lost 10 bases, the J end lost 8 bases, and 20 bases lay between the germline ends. Per germline, CDR1 MGHDK and CDR2 SYGVNS. This CDR3 has 13 amino acids. CDR3 sequence (DNA): TGTGCCACCGTCAGAACAGGATCGGAGGGCTACACCTTC. Its protein product is CATVRTGSEGYTF.

CDR3 nucleotides: TGTGCCAGCAGCCCCCAAGAATCTGAAGCTTTCTTT. Protein product: CASSPQESEAFF. V and J are TRBV7-8 and TRBJ1-1; D ambiguous. The ends were cut back, 5 bases at V and 6 bases at J, with 10 bases in the middle. The CDR3 runs 12 residues. In germline, CDR1 is SGHVS, CDR2 FQNEAQ.

This chain links TRBV12-3 or TRBV12-4 with TRBJ2-1; D uncertain. V dropped 6 bases and J dropped 8 bases, with 11 bases sitting between them. This CDR3 comprises 12 residues. The CDR3 spells CASSFAVDEQFF. DNA for the CDR3: TGTGCCAGCAGCTTTGCTGTAGATGAGCAGTTCTTC.

The chain is built from TRBV20-1 and TRBJ2-7, with D maybe TRBD1 (5 bases). Germline-derived CDR1 and CDR2 are DFQATT and SNEGSKA (reference sequence). The germline V and J ends were trimmed by 7 bases and 2 bases, with 12 bases remaining between them. The CDR3 length is 12 residues. CDR3: CSVRAGTYEQYF. The CDR3 nucleotides are TGCAGTGTCCGTGCAGGGACCTACGAGCAGTACTTC.

The chain is built from TRBV20-1 and TRBJ1-5; D is ambiguous. Trimming removed 3 bases at V and 11 bases at J, with 17 bases between. The CDR3 loop spans 13 amino acids. From germline, CDR1 is DFQATT and CDR2 SNEGSKA (reference sequence). The CDR3 sequence is CSASPGVVETQHF. The CDR3, as DNA: TGCAGTGCTAGTCCCGGGGTGGTAGAGACCCAGCATTTT.

This clonotype was detected many times. The chain links TRBV9 to TRBJ2-1; TRBD2 matches at 10 bases. CDR3 length: 15 residues. V was pared by 0 bases and J by 8 bases, with 5 bases of the junction left unmatched. Germline V gene data show CDR1 as SGDLS and CDR2 as YYNGEE. The CDR3 here is CASSVELAGWYEQFF. CDR3 DNA: TGTGCCAGCAGCGTAGAACTAGCGGGATGGTATGAGCAGTTCTTC.

The V and J genes are TRBV5-6 and TRBJ2-7, with a weak D call TRBD1 (6 bases). The CDR3 length is 16 residues. Germline CDR1 SGHDT, CDR2 YYEEEE. V lost 0 bases and J 4 bases, leaving 17 bases between the germline ends. In nucleotides, the CDR3 is TGTGCCAGCAGCTTGGAACAGGGTAGGCGACGGTACGAGCAGTACTTC. It is translated as CASSLEQGRRRYEQYF.

The rearrangement joins TRBV9 to TRBJ1-4, with TRBD1 as a possible D gene (5 bases). CDR1 is SGDLS and CDR2 is YYNGEE in the germline V gene. The length of the CDR3 is 14 residues. V lost 5 bases to trimming and J lost 6 bases, with 14 bases between them. CDR3 in amino acids: CASSSGNRHEKLFF. CDR3 DNA sequence: TGTGCCAGCAGTTCGGGGAACAGGCATGAAAAACTGTTTTTT.

This clonotype was recorded at least ten times. The chain combines TRBV7-8 with TRBJ2-7; unclear D gene. Germline-derived CDR1 and CDR2 are SGHVS and FQNEAQ. This CDR3 region has 14 residues. V lost 5 bases, J lost 6 bases, and 17 bases lay in between. CDR3 nucleotides: TGTGCCAGCAGCCAAAGGACGGGCCAACGCGAGCAGTACTTC. It specifies CASSQRTGQREQYF.

The chain uses TRBV6-6 and TRBJ2-5; D is unresolved. The V end lost 6 bases, the J end lost 0 bases, and 8 bases lay between the germline ends. The germline V gene has CDR1 MNHNY and CDR2 SVGAGI (reference sequence). This CDR3 has 13 amino acids. CDR3 bases: TGTGCCAGCAGCCCGGATTACCAAGAGACCCAGTACTTC. Residues: CASSPDYQETQYF.

The V gene is TRBV20-1, the J gene TRBJ2-1; 13 nucleotides agree with TRBD2. Germline V lookup: CDR1 DFQATT, CDR2 SNEGSKA (reference sequence). The CDR3 sequence is 14 residues long. Losses at the gene ends were 4 bases for V and 6 bases for J; bases not matched to a gene: 3. The CDR3 region has the DNA TGCAGTGCTAAGGGACTAGCGGGGACCAATGAGCAGTTCTTC. Translation gives CSAKGLAGTNEQFF.

This clonotype came up a few times. The genes are TRBV7-3 and TRBJ2-7; D gene ambiguous. The CDR3 totals 15 residues. Germline assignment: CDR1 SGHTA and CDR2 FQGTGA. Trimming took 1 base from V and 7 from J, leaving 17 bases between them. CDR3 in DNA: TGTGCCAGCAGCTTAAAGCAGGACCGACTTCGGGAGCAGTACTTC. Translating gives CASSLKQDRLREQYF.

The rearrangement joins TRBV10-3 to TRBJ1-1, with unresolved D. The CDR3 sequence is 13 residues long. V was clipped by 10 bases and J by 0 bases, with 12 bases between them. The germline gives CDR1 ENHRY, CDR2 SYGVKD. CDR3 in amino acids: CATAVSLNTEAFF. CDR3 nucleotide sequence: TGTGCCACAGCAGTCTCCCTGAACACTGAAGCTTTCTTT.

This clonotype showed up just once. This may be a read error, as it is one base from a much larger clone. The J gene is TRBJ2-5, the V gene TRBV7-2, with 7 bases identical to TRBD2. The ends lost 5 bases at V and 8 bases at J; junction bases unmatched: 8. The CDR3 runs to 13 residues. Germline assignment: CDR1 SGHTA and CDR2 FQGNSA. The CDR3 reads CASSTGGSDTQYF. CDR3 bases: TGTGCCAGCAGCACCGGGGGGTCAGATACCCAGTACTTC.

This clonotype has at least ten counts. The genes are TRBV5-1 and TRBJ2-2; the D gene is possibly TRBD2 (7 bases). From germline, CDR1 is SGHRS and CDR2 YFSETQ. Deletions cut 4 bases from V and 0 bases from J, with 13 bases between. This CDR3 has 16 amino acids. This CDR3 reads CASSLGGAPNTGELFF. In DNA form, the CDR3 reads TGCGCCAGCAGCCTTGGGGGGGCTCCGAACACCGGGGAGCTGTTTTTT.

The table lists this clonotype with many counts. V and J are TRBV7-2 and TRBJ2-5, with 9 bases lining up with TRBD2. V lost 5 bases and J lost 0; bases outside the gene matches: 13. This CDR3 is built from 18 residues. Germline V gene sequence: CDR1 SGHTA, CDR2 FQGNSA. The CDR3 coding sequence is TGTGCCAGCAGCACCTTCGCGCGGGGGGGGGTGTACCAAGAGACCCAGTACTTC. It codes for CASSTFARGGVYQETQYF.

This clonotype was recorded many times. This chain uses TRBV28 with TRBJ2-6; TRBD2 matches 7 bases. Trimming at V came to 5 bases and at J to 0 bases, leaving 10 bases not matched to a gene. The germline gives CDR1 MDHEN, CDR2 SYDVKM. The CDR3 runs 18 residues. The CDR3 DNA reads as TGTGCCAGCAGTGCCCCAGGGAGGGCACTCTCTGGGGCCAACGTCCTGACTTTC. Amino acids: CASSAPGRALSGANVLTF.

The chain couples TRBV25-1 to TRBJ1-2, with 8 bases lining up with TRBD1. V dropped 4 bases and J dropped 6; count of bases not matched to a gene: 13. The length of the CDR3 is 16 residues. CDR1 and CDR2 (germline): MGHDK, SYGVNS. The CDR3 bases are TGTGCCAGCAGTGCCGCTCCGGGACAGGATAGGGATGGCTACACCTTC. This encodes CASSAAPGQDRDGYTF.

This clonotype appeared once. The chain joins TRBV7-3 to TRBJ2-5, with 9 bases matching TRBD2. The CDR3 runs 13 residues. Unmatched junction bases numbered 1, after V lost 4 bases and J lost 4 bases. Germline values: CDR1 SGHTA, CDR2 FQGTGA. CDR3: CASSSTSGETQYF. The DNA for the CDR3 is TGTGCCAGCAGCTCGACTAGCGGAGAGACCCAGTACTTC.

Notes on this clonotype: Lacking the conserved final phenylalanine or tryptophan, this CDR3 likely reflects a read error. The V and J genes are TRBV27 and TRBJ1-6, with no clear D. V was clipped by 8 bases and J by 10 bases, with 15 bases between them. CDR1 MNHEY and CDR2 SMNVEV come from the germline V gene (reference sequence). The CDR3 runs 13 residues. CDR3 protein: CASSSVGASPLHL. CDR3 coding DNA: TGTGCCAGCTCCAGTGTAGGAGCGTCACCCCTCCACCTT.

This clonotype occurred many times. The chain recombines TRBV6-6 with TRBJ1-5; no clear D. The CDR3 loop spans 15 amino acids. Trimming shortened V by 2 bases and J by 2 bases, and 10 bases separated the two germline ends. From germline, CDR1 is MNHNY and CDR2 SVGAGI (reference sequence). CDR3 sequence reads: CASSYLGLGNQPQHF. As DNA, the CDR3 is TGTGCCAGCAGTTACCTGGGTTTGGGCAATCAGCCCCAGCATTTT.

The V gene is TRBV20-1, the J gene TRBJ1-6; no definite D call. Germline V gene data show CDR1 as DFQATT and CDR2 as SNEGSKA (reference sequence). The CDR3 runs 13 residues. The germline V and J ends were trimmed by 1 base and 9 bases, with 10 bases remaining between them. The CDR3 protein is CSARVTESSPLHF. The CDR3 region has the DNA TGCAGTGCTAGAGTAACCGAAAGTTCACCCCTCCACTTT.

The chain is built from TRBV5-6 and TRBJ2-7; D possibly matches TRBD1 or TRBD2 (6 bases each). This CDR3 comprises 15 residues. V was clipped by 4 bases and J by 1 base, with 15 bases between them. CDR1 SGHDT and CDR2 YYEEEE come from the germline V gene. The CDR3 is CASSGGRQASYEQYF. The CDR3 region has the DNA TGTGCCAGCAGCGGGGGGAGACAGGCTTCCTACGAGCAGTACTTC.

This clonotype appeared many times. V is TRBV4-3 and J is TRBJ2-7; possibly TRBD2 for D (6 bases). The length of the CDR3 is 15 residues. Germline CDR1 and CDR2: LGHNA and YSLEER. The germline V and J ends were trimmed by 3 bases and 7 bases, with 19 bases remaining between them. CDR3 residues: CASSQTGEVLGEQYF. The DNA for the CDR3 is TGCGCCAGCAGCCAGACCGGGGAGGTCTTGGGGGAGCAGTACTTC.

The genes are TRBV9 and TRBJ1-6; D is ambiguous. The V gene's germline CDR1 is SGDLS and CDR2 YYNGEE. The CDR3 runs 15 residues. V dropped 0 bases and J dropped 5 bases, with 9 bases sitting between them. CDR3 in amino acids: CASSVEGGNNSPLHF. CDR3 coding DNA: TGTGCCAGCAGCGTAGAGGGAGGGAATAATTCACCCCTCCACTTT.

The V gene is TRBV19, the J gene TRBJ1-3; TRBD1 matches at 9 bases. Germline V lookup: CDR1 LNHDA, CDR2 SQIVND (reference sequence). The CDR3 is 15 amino acids. V trimming: 5 bases; J trimming: 4 bases; junction bases outside the gene matches: 6. CDR3 DNA: TGTGCCAGTAGTCAAGGGACAGGGTCAGGAAACACCATATATTTT. Amino acid sequence: CASSQGTGSGNTIYF.

This clonotype came up many times. J is TRBJ1-6 and V is TRBV3-1, with D unresolved. This CDR3 contains 16 residues. V dropped 0 bases and J dropped 8 bases, with 14 bases sitting between them. The germline V gene has CDR1 LGHDT and CDR2 YNNKEL (reference sequence). As DNA, the CDR3 is TGTGCCAGCAGCCAAGATCGGTCCCCATTATATTCACCCCTCCACTTT. It is translated as CASSQDRSPLYSPLHF.

At least ten counts were recorded for this clonotype. The chain joins TRBV18 to TRBJ2-7; 7 bases agree with TRBD2. The CDR3 covers 13 residues. The trim removed 2 bases at V and 6 bases at J, leaving 4 bases unmatched. CDR1 and CDR2 from the germline V gene are KGHSH and LQKENI. For the CDR3, the DNA is TGTGCCAGCTCACCAAGCGGGACGCTCGAGCAGTACTTC. It yields the protein CASSPSGTLEQYF.

V is TRBV7-8 and J is TRBJ2-4, with no clear D. This CDR3 is 15 amino acids long. Germline V CDR1 and CDR2: SGHVS, FQNEAQ. With 0 bases removed from V and 3 bases from J, the gap between germline ends came to 9 bases. The CDR3 spells CASSLARTDKNIQYF. Written as DNA, the CDR3 is TGTGCCAGCAGCTTAGCAAGGACGGACAAAAACATTCAGTACTTC.

There are a few counts of this clonotype. The DNA for the CDR3 is TGTGCCAGCAGCAGGACAGTGTACAATGAGCAGTTCTTC. Its translation: CASSRTVYNEQFF. The rearrangement links TRBV7-7 to TRBJ2-1, with a weak D call TRBD1 (6 bases). Germline CDR1 and CDR2: SSHAT and FNYEAQ (reference sequence). The CDR3 is 13 residues long. V lost 5 bases, J lost 4 bases, and 9 bases lay in between.

The chain couples TRBV6-5 to TRBJ2-6; D might be TRBD1 or TRBD2, each matching 5 bases. Germline lookup yields CDR1 MNHEY and CDR2 SVGAGI. The CDR3 runs 16 residues. The V gene lost 0 bases and the J gene lost 2 bases, with 8 bases spanning the gap. CDR3 residues: CASSYSGGTGANVLTF. In nucleotides, the CDR3 is TGTGCCAGCAGTTACTCTGGGGGAACTGGGGCCAACGTCCTGACTTTC.

With regard to this clonotype: This may be a read error, as it is one base from a much larger clone. The genes are TRBV19 and TRBJ2-1; 12 bases fit TRBD2. The CDR3 extends over 15 amino acids. Germline V gene data show CDR1 as LNHDA and CDR2 as SQIVND (reference sequence). The CDR3 bases are TGTGCCAGTAGTCCGGGACTAGCGGGCTACAATGAGCGGTTCTTC. It is translated as CASSPGLAGYNERFF.